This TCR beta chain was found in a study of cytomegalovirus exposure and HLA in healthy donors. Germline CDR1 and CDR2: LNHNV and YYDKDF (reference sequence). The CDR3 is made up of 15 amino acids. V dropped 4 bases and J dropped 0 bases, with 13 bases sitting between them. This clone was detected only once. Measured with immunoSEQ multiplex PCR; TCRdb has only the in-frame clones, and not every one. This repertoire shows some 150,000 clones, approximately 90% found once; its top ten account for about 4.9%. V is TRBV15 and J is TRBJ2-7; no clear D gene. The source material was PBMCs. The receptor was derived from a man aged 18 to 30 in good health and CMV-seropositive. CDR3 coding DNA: TGTGCCACCAGCAAGGAAGGCAGACTCTCCTACGAGCAGTACTTC. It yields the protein CATSKEGRLSYEQYF.